Listed below are T cell receptor beta chains from one sample, sequenced in a study of OX40 agonist ivuxolimab in advanced cancers. The table came from immunoSEQ multiplex PCR; TCRdb's copy has only in-frame clones and leaves some out. The repertoire has tens of thousands of clones, 86% of them found once; the top ten carry more than 13%. The material was CD4+ or CD8+ T cells sorted from blood, obtained in a trial of the OX40 agonist ivuxolimab. These receptors were taken from an adult with an advanced solid tumor such as melanoma, head and neck, liver or kidney cancer. CDR3s include the opening cysteine and the closing phenylalanine or tryptophan. A D gene is named only where the DNA matches it firmly. Only some rows state a clone size, as once, few, many or a class for expanded clones.

d_call: TRBD1; clone_size: NA; j_call: TRBJ1-2; v_call: TRBV28; cdr3_nt: TGTGCCAGCAACCGACAGGGGCCTGGCTATGGCTACACCTTC; cdr3_aa: CASNRQGPGYGYTF
d_call: NA; clone_size: NA; j_call: TRBJ2-5; v_call: TRBV9; cdr3_nt: TGTGCCAGCAGCGTTAGGGAGACCCAGTACTTC; cdr3_aa: CASSVRETQYF
d_call: NA; clone_size: NA; j_call: TRBJ2-3; v_call: TRBV11-2; cdr3_nt: TGTGCCAGCAGCCAAGGGGTAGGCGGGGCCAGCACAGATACGCAGTATTTT; cdr3_aa: CASSQGVGGASTDTQYF
d_call: NA; clone_size: NA; j_call: TRBJ2-3; v_call: TRBV6-5; cdr3_nt: TGTGCCAGCAGTTATGCAGGAGGCGCGGGAGATACGCAGTATTTT; cdr3_aa: CASSYAGGAGDTQYF
d_call: TRBD2; clone_size: NA; j_call: TRBJ2-1; v_call: TRBV7-2; cdr3_nt: TGTGCCAGCAGCTGGACTAGCGGGAGCAATGAGCAGTTCTTC; cdr3_aa: CASSWTSGSNEQFF
d_call: TRBD2; clone_size: NA; j_call: TRBJ2-5; v_call: TRBV4-2; cdr3_nt: TGTGCCAGCAGCCAGAAACCGGGACTAGGGGTAGAGACCCAGTACTTC; cdr3_aa: CASSQKPGLGVETQYF
d_call: NA; clone_size: NA; j_call: TRBJ1-6; v_call: TRBV10-3; cdr3_nt: TGTGCCATCAGCGGCAGGGTTGGTTCACCCCTCCACTTT; cdr3_aa: CAISGRVGSPLHF
d_call: TRBD1; clone_size: NA; j_call: TRBJ2-3; v_call: TRBV14; cdr3_nt: TGTGCCAGCAGCCAAGTGCGGACAGGGAGGCGGGCAGATACGCAGTATTTT; cdr3_aa: CASSQVRTGRRADTQYF
d_call: NA; clone_size: once; j_call: TRBJ2-7; v_call: TRBV7-9; cdr3_nt: TGTGCCAGCAGCTTAATCCCGGCCTACGAGCAGTACTTC; cdr3_aa: CASSLIPAYEQYF
d_call: NA; clone_size: medium-sized; j_call: TRBJ1-5; v_call: TRBV7-9; cdr3_nt: TGTGCCAGCAGCTTATCGTCGGGGGGCAGTAATCAGCCCCAGCATTTT; cdr3_aa: CASSLSSGGSNQPQHF
d_call: NA; clone_size: NA; j_call: TRBJ2-3; v_call: TRBV11-1; cdr3_nt: TGTGCCAGCAGCCCCCAGGTGGGGGGGCAGGTAGATACGCAGTATTTT; cdr3_aa: CASSPQVGGQVDTQYF
d_call: TRBD1; clone_size: once; j_call: TRBJ1-2; v_call: TRBV5-6; cdr3_nt: TGTGCCAGCAGGCCGGTGGGACAGAAGATCTATGGCTACACCTTC; cdr3_aa: CASRPVGQKIYGYTF
d_call: NA; clone_size: NA; j_call: TRBJ1-1; v_call: TRBV29-1; cdr3_nt: TGCAGCGTTGAAGACCGCGTTCTGAACACTGAAGCTTTCTTT; cdr3_aa: CSVEDRVLNTEAFF
d_call: NA; clone_size: NA; j_call: TRBJ2-1; v_call: TRBV18; cdr3_nt: TGTGCCAGCTCACCAGCAGGGATGATCGATGAGCAGTTCTTC; cdr3_aa: CASSPAGMIDEQFF
d_call: NA; clone_size: NA; j_call: TRBJ2-3; v_call: TRBV25-1; cdr3_nt: TGTGCCAGCAGTGAGGGGGGGCCAGATACGCAGTATTTT; cdr3_aa: CASSEGGPDTQYF
d_call: NA; clone_size: NA; j_call: TRBJ2-6; v_call: TRBV5-6; cdr3_nt: TGTGCCAGCAGCTCCTTCCCGGGATTCACCTTCTCTGGGGCCAACGTCCTGACTTTC; cdr3_aa: CASSSFPGFTFSGANVLTF
d_call: NA; clone_size: NA; j_call: TRBJ2-3; v_call: TRBV6-5; cdr3_nt: TGTGCCAGCAGTTACTTCGAGGGGTCCAGCGCAGATACGCAGTATTTT; cdr3_aa: CASSYFEGSSADTQYF
d_call: NA; clone_size: NA; j_call: TRBJ1-1; v_call: TRBV6-5; cdr3_nt: TGTGCCAGCAGTTCGAGGGGGTGGACTGAAGCTTTCTTT; cdr3_aa: CASSSRGWTEAFF
d_call: NA; clone_size: NA; j_call: TRBJ2-7; v_call: TRBV7-6; cdr3_nt: TGTGCCAGCAGCTTAGACAGGTACACCTACGAGCAGTACTTC; cdr3_aa: CASSLDRYTYEQYF
d_call: NA; clone_size: NA; j_call: TRBJ1-2; v_call: TRBV7-8; cdr3_nt: TGTGCCAGCAGCGTGGGGACGTTAGCGAGCTATGGCTACACCTTC; cdr3_aa: CASSVGTLASYGYTF